A single sample gave rise to the 27 T cell receptor beta chains below, sequenced in a study of cytomegalovirus exposure and HLA in healthy donors. Primers: 60 Vbeta forward and 13 Jbeta reverse. Profiling relied on immunoSEQ multiplex PCR, and the TCRdb table lists in-frame clones only, not all of them. The table lists roughly 200,000 clones, approximately 80% of them singletons, with about 3% in the top ten. The specimen sequenced was PBMCs. The source of these receptors is a female donor in good health and CMV-seronegative.

This chain connects TRBV7-3 to TRBJ2-6; the D gene is possibly TRBD2 (5 bases). The germline V gene has CDR1 SGHTA and CDR2 FQGTGA. The CDR3 extends over 16 amino acids. V was cut by 0 bases and J by 2 bases, with 8 bases left in between. CDR3 DNA sequence: TGTGCCAGCAGCTTAACCCGGGGTGCTGGGGCCAACGTCCTGACTTTC. It yields the protein CASSLTRGAGANVLTF.

The chain links TRBV6-1 to TRBJ1-6; D unclear. Germline V gene sequence: CDR1 MNHNS, CDR2 SASEGT. This CDR3 has 13 amino acids. The V and J ends lost 2 bases and 6 bases respectively, with 5 bases between them. The CDR3 reads CASSEFVNSPLHF. For the CDR3, the DNA is TGTGCCAGCAGTGAATTCGTTAATTCACCCCTCCACTTT.

V gene TRBV5-1 combines with J gene TRBJ2-2, with 11 bases fitting TRBD2. The CDR3 has 16 amino acids. V shed 5 bases, J shed 1 base, and the junction held 4 bases outside the gene matches. The germline gives CDR1 SGHRS, CDR2 YFSETQ. Here the CDR3 DNA reads TGCGCCAGCAGACAGACTAGCGGGGTGAACACCGGGGAGCTGTTTTTT. Encoded protein: CASRQTSGVNTGELFF.

The chain carries TRBV7-2 and TRBJ1-1; weak D call: TRBD1 (5 bases). The CDR3 totals 16 residues. Germline CDR1 and CDR2: SGHTA and FQGNSA. The ends were cut back, 2 bases at V and 2 bases at J, with 15 bases in the middle. The CDR3 region is CASSLLAGLGNTEAFF. In nucleotides, the CDR3 is TGTGCCAGCAGCTTATTGGCAGGGTTGGGTAACACTGAAGCTTTCTTT.

The chain combines TRBV4-1 with TRBJ1-6; the D gene is possibly TRBD1 (6 bases). Per germline, CDR1 MGHRA and CDR2 YSYEKL. Trimming took 1 base from V and 5 from J, leaving 15 bases between them. The CDR3 contains 17 residues. The CDR3 loop is CASSQGPGQYHNSPLHF. The CDR3 nucleotides are TGCGCCAGCAGCCAAGGCCCCGGACAGTACCATAATTCACCCCTCCACTTT.

This clone was observed a few times. This chain connects TRBV7-3 to TRBJ2-3; maybe TRBD2 (6 bases). The CDR3 spans 15 residues. V lost 5 bases and J 2 bases, leaving 14 bases between the germline ends. Germline V lookup: CDR1 SGHTA, CDR2 FQGTGA. The CDR3 region has the DNA TGTGCCAGCAGCCAAACGGGACTCAACACAGATACGCAGTATTTT. Encoded protein: CASSQTGLNTDTQYF. The variable domain in full, completed from reference TRBV7-3 and TRBJ2-3, reads GAGVSQTPSNKVTEKGKYVELRCDPISGHTALYWYRQSLGQGPEFLIYFQGTGAADDSGLPNDRFFAVRPEGSVSTLKIQRTERGDSAVYLCASSQTGLNTDTQYFGPGTRLTVL.

The CDR3 DNA reads TGTGCAAGTCGCGGGGGAGGGGACAGGGACGAAAAACTGTTTTTT. Its protein is CASRGGGDRDEKLFF. The chain carries TRBV12-2 and TRBJ1-4; the DNA was not used to check the table's D call, TRBD1. TRBV12-2 is annotated as a pseudogene. The CDR3 sequence is 15 residues long.

This sequence joins TRBV15 and TRBJ1-5; D perhaps matches TRBD1 (6 bases). Germline V gene lookup returns CDR1 LNHNV and CDR2 YYDKDF (reference sequence). CDR3 length: 14 residues. Trimming removed 2 bases from V and 3 bases from J, with 8 bases in between. As DNA, the CDR3 is TGTGCCACCAGCAGACGGACAGACAATCAGCCCCAGCATTTT. This translates into CATSRRTDNQPQHF.

V gene TRBV7-2 combines with J gene TRBJ2-7, with TRBD2 matching 7 bases. The length of the CDR3 is 16 residues. The V segment lost 5 bases and the J segment 6 bases; nucleotides outside the gene matches: 16. Germline V gene data show CDR1 as SGHTA and CDR2 as FQGNSA. The chain's CDR3 is CASSPILMRAGVEQYF. CDR3 in DNA: TGTGCCAGCAGCCCCATCTTGATGCGGGCGGGGGTCGAGCAGTACTTC. The whole variable domain, remainder taken from reference TRBV7-2 and TRBJ2-7, is GAGVSQSPSNKVTEKGKDVELRCDPISGHTALYWYRQSLGQGLEFLIYFQGNSAPDKSGLPSDRFSAERTGGSVSTLTIQRTQQEDSAVYLCASSPILMRAGVEQYFGPGTRLTVT.

The rearrangement links TRBV28 to TRBJ2-7; perhaps TRBD2 as D (5 bases). Trimming pared 1 base from V and 6 bases from J, leaving 7 bases between. CDR3 length: 12 amino acids. Germline V gene sequence: CDR1 MDHEN, CDR2 SYDVKM. CDR3 bases: TGTGCCAGCAGTTTATATCGGGGCGAGCAGTACTTC. It specifies CASSLYRGEQYF. The complete variable domain, with remaining parts taken from reference TRBV28 and TRBJ2-7, reads DVKVTQSSRYLVKRTGEKVFLECVQDMDHENMFWYRQDPGLGLRLIYFSYDVKMKEKGDIPEGYSVSREKKERFSLILESASTNQTSMYLCASSLYRGEQYFGPGTRLTVT.

This clone was counted once. One end of the junction varies from germline; a read error may be responsible. The chain recombines TRBV7-7 with TRBJ2-7, with TRBD2 identical over 16 bases. This CDR3 comprises 14 residues. Germline V gives CDR1 SSHAT, CDR2 FNYEAQ (reference sequence). The CDR3 coding sequence is TGTGCTAGCAGCTTGGGACTAGCGGGAGGGGAGCAGTACTTC. Residues: CASSLGLAGGEQYF.

This clone was seen just once. The rearrangement uses TRBV2 and TRBJ1-2; no reliable D call. Germline CDR1 is SNHLY and CDR2 is FYNNEI. This CDR3 spans 12 amino acids. V was cut by 7 bases and J by 4 bases, with 10 bases left in between. CDR3 DNA: TGTGCCAGCAAGAGAGGCAGCTATGGCTACACCTTC. This encodes CASKRGSYGYTF.

The chain joins TRBV9 to TRBJ2-3; TRBD2 matches 10 bases. CDR1 SGDLS and CDR2 YYNGEE come from the germline V gene. V shed 0 bases and J 4 bases; nucleotides not matched to a gene: 5. The CDR3 is made up of 16 amino acids. The CDR3 loop is CASSVAGAGGADTQYF. The DNA for the CDR3 is TGTGCCAGCAGCGTAGCGGGAGCGGGGGGGGCAGATACGCAGTATTTT.

The chain uses TRBV2 and TRBJ1-2; 11 bases are a match to TRBD1. The germline V gene encodes CDR1 SNHLY and CDR2 FYNNEI. The CDR3 extends over 12 amino acids. The V and J ends lost 8 bases and 8 bases, in that order; junction bases with no gene match: 4. CDR3 sequence: CASVGQGAGYTF. The CDR3 DNA reads as TGTGCCAGCGTTGGACAGGGGGCGGGCTACACCTTC.

This chain links TRBV4-3 with TRBJ1-6; 8 bases agree with TRBD1. The J segment lost 0 bases and the V segment lost 3 bases, leaving 7 bases of the junction unmatched. Germline assignment: CDR1 LGHNA and CDR2 YSLEER. This CDR3 contains 18 residues. Here the CDR3 reads CASSQGQAIPSYNSPLHF. The CDR3 DNA reads TGCGCCAGCAGCCAGGGACAGGCGATTCCCTCCTATAATTCACCCCTCCACTTT.

This rearrangement joins TRBV4-1 to TRBJ1-1; TRBD1 might be the D (6 bases). V lost 5 bases, J lost 5 bases, and 15 bases lay in between. The CDR3 consists of 14 residues. The germline CDR1 and CDR2 sequences are MGHRA and YSYEKL. CDR3 bases: TGCGCCAGCAGCAGAGGGGGAGGGCTAACTGAAGCTTTCTTT. It is translated as CASSRGGGLTEAFF.

The V call is TRBV4-1, the J call TRBJ1-2; D may be TRBD1 (5 bases). Germline V gene lookup returns CDR1 MGHRA and CDR2 YSYEKL. V was clipped by 1 base and J by 4 bases, with 13 bases between them. The CDR3 runs 15 residues. CDR3 residues: CASSQGPRGGYGYTF. CDR3 DNA: TGCGCCAGCAGCCAAGGGCCCCGGGGGGGCTATGGCTACACCTTC.

The genes are TRBV5-4 and TRBJ2-7, with 8 bases fitting TRBD1. The CDR3 runs to 15 residues. Germline V gives CDR1 SGHNT, CDR2 YYREEE (reference sequence). The V segment lost 1 base and the J segment 0 bases; nucleotides outside the gene matches: 3. The CDR3 coding sequence is TGTGCCAGCAGCTTGATTGGGACAGGCTCCTACGAGCAGTACTTC. Translating it yields CASSLIGTGSYEQYF.

A single count supports this clone. The chain uses TRBV6-5 and TRBJ2-3; a possible D gene is TRBD1 (5 bases). V was cut by 10 bases and J by 4 bases, with 15 bases left in between. CDR1 and CDR2 (germline): MNHEY, SVGAGI. The CDR3 spans 13 residues. CDR3 nucleotides: TGTGCCACTCTGGCGAAAGGGGCAGATACGCAGTATTTT. Translating it yields CATLAKGADTQYF.

The V call is TRBV2, the J call TRBJ2-7; tentatively, D is TRBD1 (7 bases). This CDR3 comprises 14 residues. Between the trimmed V and J ends, which lost 3 bases and 4 bases, there was a span of 13 bases. Germline CDR1 reads SNHLY; CDR2 reads FYNNEI. In nucleotides, the CDR3 is TGTGCCAGCAGTGAGGGCAGGGGGGAGTACGAGCAGTACTTC. Encoded protein: CASSEGRGEYEQYF.

V and J are TRBV4-1 and TRBJ1-2; TRBD1 is a possible D gene (6 bases). CDR1 is MGHRA and CDR2 is YSYEKL in the germline V gene. This CDR3 is built from 12 residues. V was clipped by 2 bases and J by 9 bases, with 10 bases between them. DNA of the CDR3: TGCGCCAGCAGCCAATTAGGGGGTAGCTACACCTTC. It specifies CASSQLGGSYTF.

Only one count was recorded for this clone. The chain has TRBV2 and TRBJ1-4; TRBD1 aligns across 7 bases. V lost 6 bases to trimming and J lost 5 bases; unmatched junction nucleotides: 3. This CDR3 region has 13 residues. Germline V gene sequence: CDR1 SNHLY, CDR2 FYNNEI. The CDR3: CASRGGLNEKLFF. In nucleotides, the CDR3 is TGTGCCAGCAGAGGGGGCCTCAATGAAAAACTGTTTTTT.

The chain employs TRBV7-6 and TRBJ2-1, with D tentatively TRBD2 (6 bases). The ends were cut back, 1 base at V and 10 bases at J, with 11 bases in the middle. CDR1 and CDR2 from the germline V gene are SGHVS and FNYEAQ. The CDR3 runs to 13 residues. The chain's CDR3 is CASSLGDSSEQFF. The DNA for the CDR3 is TGTGCCAGCAGCTTAGGGGACTCGAGCGAGCAGTTCTTC.

The chain combines TRBV15 with TRBJ1-5; D possibly corresponds to TRBD1 (5 bases). CDR3 length equals 15 residues. Trimming took off 5 bases at V and 5 bases at J, with 16 bases between the two ends. Germline CDR1 LNHNV, CDR2 YYDKDF (reference sequence). CDR3 DNA sequence: TGTGCCACCAGCGGAACCATTTGGGGGGATCAGCCCCAGCATTTT. Translating it yields CATSGTIWGDQPQHF.

J is TRBJ1-2 and V is TRBV9; D possibly corresponds to TRBD1 (5 bases). The CDR3 is 18 residues long. V dropped 0 bases and J dropped 0 bases, with 18 bases sitting between them. The germline V gene has CDR1 SGDLS and CDR2 YYNGEE. The DNA of the CDR3 is TGTGCCAGCAGCGTAGAGGCGGACACCCCCAAGGCTAACTATGGCTACACCTTC. Translation: CASSVEADTPKANYGYTF.

The CDR3 loop is CASSFSAGGPSYEQYF. CDR3 DNA: TGCGCCAGCAGCTTTAGCGCGGGAGGCCCCTCCTACGAGCAGTACTTC. The chain couples TRBV5-1 to TRBJ2-5; 8 bases line up with TRBD2. The last part of the DNA fits TRBJ2-7 better; the J call may be wrong. The CDR3 sequence is 16 residues long. The germline gives CDR1 SGHRS, CDR2 YFSETQ.

V usage is TRBV7-2 and J usage is TRBJ2-1; 9 bases map to TRBD2. Per germline, CDR1 SGHTA and CDR2 FQGNSA. The V segment lost 2 bases and the J segment 5 bases; nucleotides outside the gene matches: 4. CDR3 length: 15 residues. This CDR3 is CASSLQTSGDNEQFF. The CDR3 bases are TGTGCCAGCAGCTTACAGACTAGCGGAGACAATGAGCAGTTCTTC.